The present TCR beta chain was sequenced within a study of blood T cells in healthy people across ages. The individuals who served as donors were healthy Caucasians living in Russia, aged roughly 6 to 100. Each donor gave 9.5 to 10 milliliters of peripheral blood. For the second PCR, which ran for 7 to 11 cycles, a sample-barcoded 5' primer and a J-beta primer mix were used. Every cDNA was tagged by a template-switch adaptor with 12 random nucleotides. TCRdb reprocessed the 5' RACE reads via MiXCR and lists one record per CDR3 protein. This sample has around 1,800,000 distinct CDR3 sequences; about 39% occur once, and the top ten carry roughly 23%. Looked up from germline, CDR1 is ENHRY and CDR2 is SYGVKD. The CDR3 extends over 20 amino acids. The J segment lost 0 bases and the V segment lost 2 bases, leaving 11 bases of the junction unmatched. This clonotype was seen only a few times. Its cognate antigen is unknown.

Study-level findings and limits: Long-lived and aged donors differed, with more naive CD4+ cells and higher diversity in the long-lived.

This TCR was recovered from a human donor in good health. V gene TRBV10-3 combines with J gene TRBJ2-3, with 13 bases fitting TRBD2. The sample consisted of blood. In nucleotides, the CDR3 is TGTGCCATCAGTGAGCCGACTAGCGGGGGGCTCAGCACTAGCACAGATACGCAGTATTTT. It is translated as CAISEPTSGGLSTSTDTQYF.